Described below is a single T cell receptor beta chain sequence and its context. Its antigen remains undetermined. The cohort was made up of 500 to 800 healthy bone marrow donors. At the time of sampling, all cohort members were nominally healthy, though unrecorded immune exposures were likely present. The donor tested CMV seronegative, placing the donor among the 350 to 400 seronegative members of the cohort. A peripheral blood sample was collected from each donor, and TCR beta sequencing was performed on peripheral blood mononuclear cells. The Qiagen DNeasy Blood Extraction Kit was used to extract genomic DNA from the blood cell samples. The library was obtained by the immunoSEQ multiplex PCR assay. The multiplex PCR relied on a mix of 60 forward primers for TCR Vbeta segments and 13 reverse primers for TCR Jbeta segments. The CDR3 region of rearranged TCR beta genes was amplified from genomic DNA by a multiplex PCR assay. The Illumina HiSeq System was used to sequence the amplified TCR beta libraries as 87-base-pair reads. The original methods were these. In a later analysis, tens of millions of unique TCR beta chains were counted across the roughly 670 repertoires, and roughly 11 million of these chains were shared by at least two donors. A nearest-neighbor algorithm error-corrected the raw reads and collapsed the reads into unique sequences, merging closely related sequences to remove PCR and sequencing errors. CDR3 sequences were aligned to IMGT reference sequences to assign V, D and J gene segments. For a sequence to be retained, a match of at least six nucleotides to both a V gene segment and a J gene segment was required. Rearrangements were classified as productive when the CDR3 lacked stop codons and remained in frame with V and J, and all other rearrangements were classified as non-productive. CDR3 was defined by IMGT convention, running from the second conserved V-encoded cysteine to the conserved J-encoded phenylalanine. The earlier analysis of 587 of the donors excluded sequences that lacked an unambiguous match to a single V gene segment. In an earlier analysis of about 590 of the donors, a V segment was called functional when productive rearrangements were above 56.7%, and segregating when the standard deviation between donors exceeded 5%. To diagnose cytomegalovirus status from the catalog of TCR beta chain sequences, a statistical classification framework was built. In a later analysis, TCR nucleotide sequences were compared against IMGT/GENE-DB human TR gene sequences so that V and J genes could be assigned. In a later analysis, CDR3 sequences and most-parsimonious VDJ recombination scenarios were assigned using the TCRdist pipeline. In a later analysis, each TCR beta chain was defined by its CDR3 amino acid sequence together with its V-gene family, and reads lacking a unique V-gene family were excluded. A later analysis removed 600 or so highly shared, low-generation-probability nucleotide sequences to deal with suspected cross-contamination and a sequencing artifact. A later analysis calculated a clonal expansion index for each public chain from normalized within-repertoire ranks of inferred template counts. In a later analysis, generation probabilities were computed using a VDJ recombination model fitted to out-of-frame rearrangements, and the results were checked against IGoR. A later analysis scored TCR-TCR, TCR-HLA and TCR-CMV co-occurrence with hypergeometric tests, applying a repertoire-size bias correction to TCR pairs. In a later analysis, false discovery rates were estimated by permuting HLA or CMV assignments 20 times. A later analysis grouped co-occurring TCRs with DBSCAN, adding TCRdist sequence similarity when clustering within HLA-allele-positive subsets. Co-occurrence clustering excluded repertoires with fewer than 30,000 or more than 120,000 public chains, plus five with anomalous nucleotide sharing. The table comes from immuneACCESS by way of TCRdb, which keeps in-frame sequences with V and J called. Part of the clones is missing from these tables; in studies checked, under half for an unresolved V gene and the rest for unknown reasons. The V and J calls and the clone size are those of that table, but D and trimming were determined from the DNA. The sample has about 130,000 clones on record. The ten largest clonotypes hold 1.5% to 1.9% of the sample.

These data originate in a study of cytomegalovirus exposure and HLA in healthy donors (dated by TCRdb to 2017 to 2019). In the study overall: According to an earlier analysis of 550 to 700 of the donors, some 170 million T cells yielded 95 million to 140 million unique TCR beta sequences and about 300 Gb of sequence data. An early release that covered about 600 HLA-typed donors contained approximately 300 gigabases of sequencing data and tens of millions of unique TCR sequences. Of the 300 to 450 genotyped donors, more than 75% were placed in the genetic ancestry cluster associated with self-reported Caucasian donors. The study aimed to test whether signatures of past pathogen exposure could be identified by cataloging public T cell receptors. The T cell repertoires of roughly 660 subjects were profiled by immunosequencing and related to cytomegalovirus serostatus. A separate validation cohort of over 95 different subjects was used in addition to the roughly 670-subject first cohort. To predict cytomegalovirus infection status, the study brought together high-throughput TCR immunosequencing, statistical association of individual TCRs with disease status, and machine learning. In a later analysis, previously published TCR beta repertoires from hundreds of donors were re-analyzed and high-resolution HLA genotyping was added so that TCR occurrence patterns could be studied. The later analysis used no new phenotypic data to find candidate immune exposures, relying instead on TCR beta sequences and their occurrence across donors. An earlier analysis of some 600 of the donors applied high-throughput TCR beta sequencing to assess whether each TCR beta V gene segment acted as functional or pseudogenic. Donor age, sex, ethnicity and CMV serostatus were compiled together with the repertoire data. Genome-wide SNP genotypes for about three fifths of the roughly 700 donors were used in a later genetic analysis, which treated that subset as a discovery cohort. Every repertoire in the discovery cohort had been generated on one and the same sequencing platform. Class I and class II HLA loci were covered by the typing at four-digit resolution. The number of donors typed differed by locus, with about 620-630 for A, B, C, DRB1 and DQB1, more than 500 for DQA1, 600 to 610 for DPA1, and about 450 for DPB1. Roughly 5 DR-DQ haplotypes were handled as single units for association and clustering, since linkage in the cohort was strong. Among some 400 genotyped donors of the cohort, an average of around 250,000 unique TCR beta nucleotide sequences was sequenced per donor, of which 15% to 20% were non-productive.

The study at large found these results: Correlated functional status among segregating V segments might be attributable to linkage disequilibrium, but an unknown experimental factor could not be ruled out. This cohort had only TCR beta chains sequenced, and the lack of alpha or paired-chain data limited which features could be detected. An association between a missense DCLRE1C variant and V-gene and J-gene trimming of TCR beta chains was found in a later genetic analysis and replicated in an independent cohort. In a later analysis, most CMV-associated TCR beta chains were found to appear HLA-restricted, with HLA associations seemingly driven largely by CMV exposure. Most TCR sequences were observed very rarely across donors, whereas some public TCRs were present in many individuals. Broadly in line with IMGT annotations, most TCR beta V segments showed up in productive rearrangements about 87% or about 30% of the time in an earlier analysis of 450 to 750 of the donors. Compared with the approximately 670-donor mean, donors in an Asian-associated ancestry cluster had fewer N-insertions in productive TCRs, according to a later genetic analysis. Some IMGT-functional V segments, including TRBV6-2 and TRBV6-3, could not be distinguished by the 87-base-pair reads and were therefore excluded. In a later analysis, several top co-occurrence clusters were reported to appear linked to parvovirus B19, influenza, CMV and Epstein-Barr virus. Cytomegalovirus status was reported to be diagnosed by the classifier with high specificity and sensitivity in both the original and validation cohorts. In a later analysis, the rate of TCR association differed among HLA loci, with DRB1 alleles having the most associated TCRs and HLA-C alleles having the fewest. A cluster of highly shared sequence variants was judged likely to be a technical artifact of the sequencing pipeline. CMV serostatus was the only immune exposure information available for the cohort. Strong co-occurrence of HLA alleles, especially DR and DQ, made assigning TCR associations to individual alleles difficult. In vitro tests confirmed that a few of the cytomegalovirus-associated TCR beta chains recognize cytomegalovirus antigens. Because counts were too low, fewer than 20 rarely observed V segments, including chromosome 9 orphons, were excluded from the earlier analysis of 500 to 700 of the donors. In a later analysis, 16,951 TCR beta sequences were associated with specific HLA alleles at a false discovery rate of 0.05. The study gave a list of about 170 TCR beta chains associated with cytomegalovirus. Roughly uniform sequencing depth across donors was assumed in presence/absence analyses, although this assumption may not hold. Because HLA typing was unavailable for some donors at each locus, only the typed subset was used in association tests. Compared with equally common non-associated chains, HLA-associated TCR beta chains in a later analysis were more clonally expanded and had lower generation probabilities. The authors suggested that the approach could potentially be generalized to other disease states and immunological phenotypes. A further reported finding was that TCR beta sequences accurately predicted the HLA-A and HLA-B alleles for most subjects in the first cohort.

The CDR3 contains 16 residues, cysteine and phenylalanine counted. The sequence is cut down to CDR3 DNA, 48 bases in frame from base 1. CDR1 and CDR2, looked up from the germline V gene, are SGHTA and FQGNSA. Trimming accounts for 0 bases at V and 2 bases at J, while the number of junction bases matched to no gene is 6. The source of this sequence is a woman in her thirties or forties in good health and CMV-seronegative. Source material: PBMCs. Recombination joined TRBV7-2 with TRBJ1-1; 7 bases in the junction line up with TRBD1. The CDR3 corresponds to CASSLAVRGRNTEAFF. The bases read TGTGCCAGCAGCTTAGCGGTGAGGGGGCGAAACACTGAAGCTTTCTTT.